This T cell receptor (beta chain) derives from a study of human thymus T cells. CDR1 is MDHEN, CDR2 SYDVKM, per germline. This CDR3 has 14 residues. In the case of this clone: The junction and the germline gene differ at one end; a read error may be behind it.

Using immunoSEQ multiplex PCR, the repertoire was profiled, and TCRdb retains in-frame clones only, with some absent. The sample carries tens of thousands of clones, about 93% recorded once. The J gene is TRBJ2-7, the V gene TRBV28; 9 bases fit TRBD2. The sequenced sample consisted of blood. The source is a boy in the first two years of life with a congenital heart defect but otherwise immunologically healthy. Here the CDR3 reads CAGSLAGEYYEQYF. The CDR3 region has the DNA TGTGCCGGCAGTTTAGCGGGGGAATACTACGAGCAGTACTTC.